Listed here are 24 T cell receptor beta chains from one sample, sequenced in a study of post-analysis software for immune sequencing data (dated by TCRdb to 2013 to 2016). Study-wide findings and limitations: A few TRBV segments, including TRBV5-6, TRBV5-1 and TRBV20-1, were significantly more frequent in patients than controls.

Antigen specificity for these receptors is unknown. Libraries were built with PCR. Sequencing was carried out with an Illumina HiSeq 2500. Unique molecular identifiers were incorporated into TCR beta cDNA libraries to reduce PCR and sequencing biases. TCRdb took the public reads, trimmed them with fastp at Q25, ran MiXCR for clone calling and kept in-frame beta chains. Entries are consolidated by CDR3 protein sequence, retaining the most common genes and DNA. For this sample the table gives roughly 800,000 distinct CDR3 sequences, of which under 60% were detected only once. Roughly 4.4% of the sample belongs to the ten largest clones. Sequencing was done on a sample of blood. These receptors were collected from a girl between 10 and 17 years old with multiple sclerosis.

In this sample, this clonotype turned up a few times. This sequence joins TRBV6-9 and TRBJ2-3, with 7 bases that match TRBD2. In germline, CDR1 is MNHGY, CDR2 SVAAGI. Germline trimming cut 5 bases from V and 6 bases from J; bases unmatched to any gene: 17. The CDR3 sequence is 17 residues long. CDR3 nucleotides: TGTGCCAGCAGTCCCCTCGCGGGAGCGCTTCTGTTCGATACGCAGTATTTT. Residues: CASSPLAGALLFDTQYF.

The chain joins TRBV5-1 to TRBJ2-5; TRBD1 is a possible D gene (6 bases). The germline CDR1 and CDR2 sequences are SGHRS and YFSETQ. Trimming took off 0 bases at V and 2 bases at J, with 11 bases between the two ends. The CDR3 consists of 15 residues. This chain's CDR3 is CASSLVGTQQETQYF. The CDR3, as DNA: TGCGCCAGCAGCTTGGTCGGGACACAACAAGAGACCCAGTACTTC. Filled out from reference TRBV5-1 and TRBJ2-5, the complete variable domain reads KAGVTQTPRYLIKTRGQQVTLSCSPISGHRSVSWYQQTPGQGLQFLFEYFSETQRNKGNFPGRFSGRQFSNSRSEMNVSTLELGDSALYLCASSLVGTQQETQYFGPGTRLLVL.

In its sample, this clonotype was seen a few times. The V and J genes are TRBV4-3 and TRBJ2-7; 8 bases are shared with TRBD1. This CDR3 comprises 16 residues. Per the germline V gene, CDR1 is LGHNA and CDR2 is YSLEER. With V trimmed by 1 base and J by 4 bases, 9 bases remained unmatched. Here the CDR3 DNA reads TGCGCCAGCAGCCAAGCGATCGGCAGGGGGCTTTACGAGCAGTACTTC. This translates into CASSQAIGRGLYEQYF.

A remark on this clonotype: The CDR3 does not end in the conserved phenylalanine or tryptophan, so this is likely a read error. CDR3 nucleotides: TGTGCCAGCAGGGGAGCGGGAGGACCCTACGAGCAGTACTGC. Encoded protein: CASRGAGGPYEQYC. V is TRBV12-3 or TRBV12-4 and J is TRBJ2-7, with 9 bases aligning to TRBD2. This CDR3 has 14 residues. Unmatched junction bases numbered 5, after V lost 6 bases and J lost 2 bases.

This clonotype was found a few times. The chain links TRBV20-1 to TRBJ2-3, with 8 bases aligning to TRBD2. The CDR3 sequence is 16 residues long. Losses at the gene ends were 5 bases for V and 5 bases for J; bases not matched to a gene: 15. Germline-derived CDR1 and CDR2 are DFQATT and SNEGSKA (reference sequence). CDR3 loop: CSAPAFAGGIGDTQYF. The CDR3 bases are TGCAGTGCTCCCGCATTCGCGGGAGGAATAGGAGATACGCAGTATTTT.

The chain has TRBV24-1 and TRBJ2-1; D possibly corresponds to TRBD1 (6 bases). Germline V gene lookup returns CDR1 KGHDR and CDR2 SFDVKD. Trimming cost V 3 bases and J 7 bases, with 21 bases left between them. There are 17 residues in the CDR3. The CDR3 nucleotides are TGTGCCACCAGTGATCCGGATGGGACATCGGTGGGGAATGAGCAGTTCTTC. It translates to CATSDPDGTSVGNEQFF.

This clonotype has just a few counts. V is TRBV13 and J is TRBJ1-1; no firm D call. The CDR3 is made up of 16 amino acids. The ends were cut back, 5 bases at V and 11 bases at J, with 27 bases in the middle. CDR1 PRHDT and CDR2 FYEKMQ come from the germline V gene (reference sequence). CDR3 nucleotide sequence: TGTGCCAGCAGCCAGGCCCCCCGGACCGATACCAGGAGGGCTTTCTTT. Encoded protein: CASSQAPRTDTRRAFF.

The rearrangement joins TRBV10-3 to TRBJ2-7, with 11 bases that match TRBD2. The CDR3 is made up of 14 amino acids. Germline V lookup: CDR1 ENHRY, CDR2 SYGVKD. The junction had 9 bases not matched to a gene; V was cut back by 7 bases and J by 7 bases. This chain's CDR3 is CAITAGTSGGEQYF. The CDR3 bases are TGTGCCATCACAGCTGGGACTAGCGGAGGGGAGCAGTACTTC.

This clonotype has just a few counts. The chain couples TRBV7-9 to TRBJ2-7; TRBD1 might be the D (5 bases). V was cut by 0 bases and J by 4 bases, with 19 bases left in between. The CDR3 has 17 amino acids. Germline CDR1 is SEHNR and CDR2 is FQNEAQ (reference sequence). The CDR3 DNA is TGTGCCAGCAGCTTAGCTACGCAGGCCCTACAGGATTACGAGCAGTACTTC. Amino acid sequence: CASSLATQALQDYEQYF.

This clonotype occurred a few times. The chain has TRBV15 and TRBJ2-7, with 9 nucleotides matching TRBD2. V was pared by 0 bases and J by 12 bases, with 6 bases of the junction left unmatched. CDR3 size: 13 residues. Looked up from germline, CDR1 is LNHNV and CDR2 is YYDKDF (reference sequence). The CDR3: CATSRDLAGDWYF. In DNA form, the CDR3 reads TGTGCCACCAGCAGAGATTTAGCGGGAGATTGGTACTTC. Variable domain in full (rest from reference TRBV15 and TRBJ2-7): DAMVIQNPRYQVTQFGKPVTLSCSQTLNHNVMYWYQQKSSQAPKLLFHYYDKDFNNEADTPDNFQSRRPNTSFCFLDIRSPGLGDTAMYLCATSRDLAGDWYFGPGTRLTVT.

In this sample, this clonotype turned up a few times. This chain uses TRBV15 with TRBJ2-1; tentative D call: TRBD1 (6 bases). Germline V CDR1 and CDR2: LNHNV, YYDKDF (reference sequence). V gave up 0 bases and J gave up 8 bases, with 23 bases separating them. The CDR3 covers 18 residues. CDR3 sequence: CATSRDALGTPTGDEQFF. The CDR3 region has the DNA TGTGCCACCAGCAGAGACGCACTTGGGACACCAACCGGGGATGAGCAGTTCTTC.

The CDR3 nucleotides are TGTGCCAGCAGTTACTCGTCAATCAGGGGGCGAGTGGGCTATGGCTACACCTTC. It codes for CASSYSSIRGRVGYGYTF. The chain links TRBV6-5 to TRBJ1-2, with 8 bases lining up with TRBD1. Germline V CDR1 and CDR2: MNHEY, SVGAGI. The J segment lost 4 bases and the V segment lost 0 bases, leaving 13 bases of the junction unmatched. The CDR3 runs 18 residues.

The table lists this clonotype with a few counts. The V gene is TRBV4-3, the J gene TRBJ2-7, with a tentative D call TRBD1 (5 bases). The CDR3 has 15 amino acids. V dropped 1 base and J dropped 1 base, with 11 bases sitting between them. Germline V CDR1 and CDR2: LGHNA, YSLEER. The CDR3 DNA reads TGCGCCAGCAGCCAAGGGCAGGGCCTTTCCTACGAGCAGTACTTC. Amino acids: CASSQGQGLSYEQYF.

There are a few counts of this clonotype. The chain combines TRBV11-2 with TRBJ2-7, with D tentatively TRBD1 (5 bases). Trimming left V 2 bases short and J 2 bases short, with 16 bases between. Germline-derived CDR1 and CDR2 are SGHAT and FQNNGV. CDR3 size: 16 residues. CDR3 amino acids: CASSLTPTGQPYEQYF. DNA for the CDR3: TGTGCCAGCAGCTTAACTCCTACTGGACAACCCTACGAGCAGTACTTC.

CDR3 sequence (DNA): TGTGCCAGCAGCAGAGCGGGGTCGGGCACAGATACGCAGTATTTT. This translates into CASSRAGSGTDTQYF. The chain recombines TRBV7-3 with TRBJ2-3; 7 bases map to TRBD2. The CDR3 is 15 residues long. Germline-derived CDR1 and CDR2 are SGHTA and FQGTGA. The V segment lost 5 bases and the J segment 1 base; nucleotides outside the gene matches: 6.

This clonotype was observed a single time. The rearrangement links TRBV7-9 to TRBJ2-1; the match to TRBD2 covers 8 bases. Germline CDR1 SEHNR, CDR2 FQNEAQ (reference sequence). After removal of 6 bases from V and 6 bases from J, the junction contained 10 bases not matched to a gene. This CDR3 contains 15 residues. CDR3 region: CASSQGASGGNEQFF. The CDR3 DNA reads TGTGCCAGCAGTCAAGGGGCCAGCGGGGGCAATGAGCAGTTCTTC.

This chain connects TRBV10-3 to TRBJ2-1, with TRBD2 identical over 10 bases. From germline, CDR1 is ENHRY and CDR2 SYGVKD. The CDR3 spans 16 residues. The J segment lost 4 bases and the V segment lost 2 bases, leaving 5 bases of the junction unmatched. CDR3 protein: CAISEAETSGYNEQFF. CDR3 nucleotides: TGTGCCATCAGTGAGGCCGAGACTAGCGGGTACAATGAGCAGTTCTTC.

CDR3 loop: CASSMALNTQFF. CDR3 bases: TGTGCCAGTAGTATGGCCTTAAATACCCAGTTCTTC. The chain carries TRBV19 and TRBJ2-1; no clear D gene. The CDR3 sequence is 12 residues long. Looked up from germline, CDR1 is LNHDA and CDR2 is SQIVND (reference sequence). Deletions cut 3 bases from V and 13 bases from J, with 13 bases between.

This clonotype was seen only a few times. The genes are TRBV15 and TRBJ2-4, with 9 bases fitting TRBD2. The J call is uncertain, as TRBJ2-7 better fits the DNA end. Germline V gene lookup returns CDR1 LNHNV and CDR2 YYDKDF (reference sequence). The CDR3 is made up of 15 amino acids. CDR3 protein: CATSRDSGSIYEQYF. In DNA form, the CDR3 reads TGTGCCACCAGCAGGGATAGCGGGAGTATCTACGAGCAGTACTTC.

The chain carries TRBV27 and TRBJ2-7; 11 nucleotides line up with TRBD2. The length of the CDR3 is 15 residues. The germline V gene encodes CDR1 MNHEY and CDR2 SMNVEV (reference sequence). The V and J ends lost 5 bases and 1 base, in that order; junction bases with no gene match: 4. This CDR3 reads CASSAGLAGSYEQYF. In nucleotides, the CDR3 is TGTGCCAGCAGTGCCGGACTAGCGGGTTCCTACGAGCAGTACTTC.

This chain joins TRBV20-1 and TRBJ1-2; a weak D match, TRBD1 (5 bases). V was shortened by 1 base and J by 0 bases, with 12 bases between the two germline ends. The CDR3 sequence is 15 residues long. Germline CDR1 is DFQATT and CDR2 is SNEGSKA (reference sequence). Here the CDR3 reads CSARGGTASNYGYTF. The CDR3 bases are TGCAGTGCTAGAGGAGGGACGGCTTCTAACTATGGCTACACCTTC.

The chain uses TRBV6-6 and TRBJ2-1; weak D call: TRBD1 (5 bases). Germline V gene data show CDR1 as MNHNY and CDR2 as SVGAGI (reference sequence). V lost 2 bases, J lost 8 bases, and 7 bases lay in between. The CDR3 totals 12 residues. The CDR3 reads CASSYGAYEQFF. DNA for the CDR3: TGTGCCAGCAGTTACGGGGCTTATGAGCAGTTCTTC.

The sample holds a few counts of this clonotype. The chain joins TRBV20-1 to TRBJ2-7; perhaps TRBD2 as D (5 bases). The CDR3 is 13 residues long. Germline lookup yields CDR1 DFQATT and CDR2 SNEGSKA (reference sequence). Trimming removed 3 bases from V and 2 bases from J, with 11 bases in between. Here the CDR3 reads CSASAGIPYEQYF. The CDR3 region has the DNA TGCAGTGCTAGTGCCGGGATCCCCTACGAGCAGTACTTC.

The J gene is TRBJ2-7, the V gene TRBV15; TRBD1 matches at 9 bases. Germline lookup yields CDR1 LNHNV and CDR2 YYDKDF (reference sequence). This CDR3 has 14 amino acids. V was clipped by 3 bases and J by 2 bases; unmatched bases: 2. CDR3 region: CATSSRDRAYEQYF. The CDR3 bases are TGTGCCACCAGCAGCCGGGACAGGGCCTACGAGCAGTACTTC.